These T cell receptor beta chains were read from a single sample in a study of memory CD4+ T cells and cytomegalovirus serostatus. Sequencing was performed with immunoSEQ multiplex PCR; in TCRdb, only in-frame clones are kept and a portion is missing. The repertoire holds roughly 28,000 clones, with about 80% as singletons. The material sequenced was memory CD4+ T cells from blood. Receptors were obtained from an adult in good health and CMV-seronegative. The CDR3 runs from the conserved cysteine through the conserved F or W. D genes are given only for firm matches. Expanded clones get a size class; other rows say once, few or many, or leave the size out.

V gene: TRBV4-3
J gene: TRBJ1-2
clone size: .
D gene: TRBD1
CDR3 DNA: TGCGCCAGCAGCCTCCAGACAGGGGGAACCCCGTATGGCTACACCTTC
CDR3 protein: CASSLQTGGTPYGYTF

V gene: TRBV7-8
J gene: TRBJ1-1
clone size: .
D gene: .
CDR3 DNA: TGTGCCAGCAGGATTAACGGTGTGGTGAACACTGAAGCTTTCTTT
CDR3 protein: CASRINGVVNTEAFF

V gene: TRBV30
J gene: TRBJ1-2
clone size: .
D gene: .
CDR3 DNA: TGTGCCTGGAGTTTCTCCCAGGGATATGGCTACACCTTC
CDR3 protein: CAWSFSQGYGYTF

V gene: TRBV7-9
J gene: TRBJ2-7
clone size: .
D gene: .
CDR3 DNA: TGTGCCAGCAGTATTGGGGACATGGGGCAGTACTTC
CDR3 protein: CASSIGDMGQYF

V gene: TRBV27
J gene: TRBJ2-1
clone size: few
D gene: .
CDR3 DNA: TGTGCCAGCAGTCCCTTACAGGGTAGAAATGAGCAGTTCTTC
CDR3 protein: CASSPLQGRNEQFF

V gene: TRBV7-8
J gene: TRBJ2-5
clone size: .
D gene: .
CDR3 DNA: TGTGCCAGCAGCCCCTCACGCGAGACCCAGTACTTC
CDR3 protein: CASSPSRETQYF

V gene: TRBV30
J gene: TRBJ1-4
clone size: .
D gene: .
CDR3 DNA: TGTGCCGCACTAGGGACTGTTGAAAAACTGTTTTTT
CDR3 protein: CAALGTVEKLFF

V gene: TRBV30
J gene: TRBJ1-5
clone size: few
D gene: .
CDR3 DNA: TGTGCCTGGAGCAGGGACAGCAATCAGCCCCAGCATTTT
CDR3 protein: CAWSRDSNQPQHF

V gene: TRBV6-1
J gene: TRBJ1-1
clone size: .
D gene: .
CDR3 DNA: TGTGCCAGCAGTGGGATTGGTCTCGACGGTGGCCTCGCTTTCTTT
CDR3 protein: CASSGIGLDGGLAFF

V gene: TRBV5-1
J gene: TRBJ2-2
clone size: few
D gene: TRBD1
CDR3 DNA: TGCGCCAGTACCGAGGGGGCCCTGAACACCGGGGAGCTGTTTTTT
CDR3 protein: CASTEGALNTGELFF

V gene: TRBV18
J gene: TRBJ1-1
clone size: .
D gene: TRBD1
CDR3 DNA: TGTGCCAGCTCACCCATACAGGGGGGGACGAACACTGAAGCTTTCTTT
CDR3 protein: CASSPIQGGTNTEAFF

V gene: TRBV4-3
J gene: TRBJ1-1
clone size: .
D gene: .
CDR3 DNA: TGCGCCAGCAGCCAAGACTCGAGTTTGGGCAAAGCTTTCTTT
CDR3 protein: CASSQDSSLGKAFF

V gene: TRBV6-4
J gene: TRBJ2-3
clone size: .
D gene: .
CDR3 DNA: TGTGCCACCGAACAGGATAGGACAGATACGCAGTATTTT
CDR3 protein: CATEQDRTDTQYF

V gene: TRBV5-1
J gene: TRBJ2-2
clone size: .
D gene: .
CDR3 DNA: TGCGCCAGCAGCTTGGTACTGGACACCGGGGAGCTGTTTTTT
CDR3 protein: CASSLVLDTGELFF

V gene: TRBV4-1
J gene: TRBJ1-2
clone size: .
D gene: .
CDR3 DNA: TGCGCCAGCAGCCATAGACAGCTTAACTATGGCTACACCTTC
CDR3 protein: CASSHRQLNYGYTF

V gene: TRBV2
J gene: TRBJ1-6
clone size: .
D gene: TRBD1
CDR3 DNA: TGTGCCAGCAGCGAAGGACAGGGGCCGAATTCACCCCTCCACTTT
CDR3 protein: CASSEGQGPNSPLHF

V gene: TRBV7-9
J gene: TRBJ1-2
clone size: .
D gene: .
CDR3 DNA: TGTGCCAGCAGCTTAGCCGGGGCCTATGGCTACACCTTC
CDR3 protein: CASSLAGAYGYTF

V gene: TRBV19
J gene: TRBJ2-3
clone size: .
D gene: TRBD2
CDR3 DNA: TGTGCCAGTAGCCATGGACTAGCCTTGGATACGCAGTATTTT
CDR3 protein: CASSHGLALDTQYF